This T cell receptor beta chain was captured by sequencing in a study of shared T cell receptors in the human thymus. Assay used: immunoSEQ multiplex PCR; TCRdb lists only in-frame clones, some missing. The sample gives hundreds of thousands of clones, approximately 89% of which show up once; about 0.0094% is in the top ten. This clone appeared once. The CDR3 totals 15 residues. Germline V gives CDR1 SGHRS, CDR2 YFSETQ. The ends lost 1 base at V and 5 bases at J; junction bases unmatched: 6. These data also featured in a second study, about human thymus T cells. That work adds: It was from resections taken during corrective heart surgery that the thymus tissue came. An apparent bias in V and J gene usage was seen in thymic and blood repertoires.

Input material: thymocytes. The receptor comes from a boy younger than two with a congenital heart defect. V gene TRBV5-1 combines with J gene TRBJ2-1, with 7 bases identical to TRBD2. The CDR3 sequence is CASSLSREGDNEQFF. CDR3 nucleotides: TGCGCCAGCAGCTTGTCCAGGGAGGGAGACAATGAGCAGTTCTTC. Complete variable domain (other parts from reference TRBV5-1 and TRBJ2-1): KAGVTQTPRYLIKTRGQQVTLSCSPISGHRSVSWYQQTPGQGLQFLFEYFSETQRNKGNFPGRFSGRQFSNSRSEMNVSTLELGDSALYLCASSLSREGDNEQFFGPGTRLTVL.